This T cell receptor beta chain comes out of a study of blood T cell repertoires in COVID-19. Study summary: Samples taken during acute and convalescent COVID-19 were collected in the United States, Italy and Spain. T cells, B-cell-depleted T cells, or PBMCs supplied cDNA or gDNA.

In the original processing: Using reference gene primer amplification, nucleated cell counts were estimated. The repertoire was sequenced with immunoSEQ multiplex PCR; TCRdb's copy has only in-frame clones and lacks some. V, J and clone size were drawn from that table, and D and trimming were deduced from the DNA. The sample contains just under 150,000 clones, more than 80% of which appear only once. The ends lost 1 base at V and 9 bases at J; junction bases unmatched: 2. Germline V lookup: CDR1 GTSNPN, CDR2 SVGIG (reference sequence). The CDR3 sequence is 11 residues long. This chain uses TRBV30 with TRBJ1-1, with 7 bases lining up with TRBD1. The clonotype originates from a human donor in a cohort sampled during active COVID-19. Material for sequencing was peripheral blood. CDR3 bases: TGTGCCTGGAGTGGGGGACAGAAAGCTTTCTTT. Translating it yields CAWSGGQKAFF.